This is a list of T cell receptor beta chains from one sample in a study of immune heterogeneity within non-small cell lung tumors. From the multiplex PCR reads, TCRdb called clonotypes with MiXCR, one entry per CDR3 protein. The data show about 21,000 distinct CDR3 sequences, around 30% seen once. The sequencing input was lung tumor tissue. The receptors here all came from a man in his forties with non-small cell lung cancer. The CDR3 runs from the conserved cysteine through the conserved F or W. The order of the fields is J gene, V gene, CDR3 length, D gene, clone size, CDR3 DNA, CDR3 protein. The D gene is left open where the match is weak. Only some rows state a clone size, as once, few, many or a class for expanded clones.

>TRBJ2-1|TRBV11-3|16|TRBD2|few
TGTGCCAGCAGATCCGGTATCGGGAGGGGGTTCAATGAGCAGTTCTTC
CASRSGIGRGFNEQFF
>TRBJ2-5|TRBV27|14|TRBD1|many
TGTGCCAGCAGACTGGGACAGGGCTGGGAGACCCAGTACTTC
CASRLGQGWETQYF
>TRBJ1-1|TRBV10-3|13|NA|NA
TGTGCCATCCAGGAGGTGGAACACACTGAAGCTTTCTTT
CAIQEVEHTEAFF
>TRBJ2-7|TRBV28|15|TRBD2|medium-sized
TGTGCCAGCAGTTTACCACCGGGAGGGCGGTACGAGCAGTACTTC
CASSLPPGGRYEQYF
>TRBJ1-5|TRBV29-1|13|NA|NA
TGCAGCGTTGGAGGGGCGGGTAATCAGCCCCAGCATTTT
CSVGGAGNQPQHF
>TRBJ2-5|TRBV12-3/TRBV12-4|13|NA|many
TGTGCCAGCAGGAGACGGGGACAAGAGACCCAGTACTTC
CASRRRGQETQYF
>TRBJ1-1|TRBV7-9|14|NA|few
TGTGCCAGCAGCCCCGAGGCGGGGGACACTGAAGCTTTCTTT
CASSPEAGDTEAFF
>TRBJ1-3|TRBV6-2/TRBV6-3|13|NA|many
TGTGCCAGCAGTTACCAACCTGGAAACACCATATATTTT
CASSYQPGNTIYF
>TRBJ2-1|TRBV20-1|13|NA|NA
TGCAGTGCTAGATGCGGATTTTCGGATGAGCAGTTCTTC
CSARCGFSDEQFF
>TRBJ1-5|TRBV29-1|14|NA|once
TGCAGCGTTGCAGAAGAGAATAGCAATCAGCCCCAGCATTTT
CSVAEENSNQPQHF
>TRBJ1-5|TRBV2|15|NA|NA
TGTGCCAGCAGTGCCGGGAGAATGAGCAATCAGCCCCAGCATTTT
CASSAGRMSNQPQHF
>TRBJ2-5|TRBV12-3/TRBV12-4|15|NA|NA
TGTGCCAGCAGTTTACGCTGGTGGAGTGGGGAGACCCAGTACTTC
CASSLRWWSGETQYF
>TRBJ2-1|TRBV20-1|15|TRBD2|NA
TGCAGTGCTAGGAGCGGGACTAGCGTTTACAATGAGCAGTTCTTC
CSARSGTSVYNEQFF
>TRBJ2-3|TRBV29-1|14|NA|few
TGCAGCGTTGACTTTGAGGGAGAAGGAGATACGCAGTATTTT
CSVDFEGEGDTQYF
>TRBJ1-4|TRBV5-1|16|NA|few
TGCGCCAGCAGCTTGGGAAACATCCCAACTAATGAAAAACTGTTTTTT
CASSLGNIPTNEKLFF
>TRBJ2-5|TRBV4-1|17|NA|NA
TGCGCCAGCAGCCAAGGAGGACTTGGGCCCAATCGAGAGACCCAGTACTTC
CASSQGGLGPNRETQYF
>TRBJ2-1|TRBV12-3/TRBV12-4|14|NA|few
TGTGCCAGCAGTTTACGTTCCGCGGGCGATGAGCAGTTCTTC
CASSLRSAGDEQFF
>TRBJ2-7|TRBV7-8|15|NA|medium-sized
TGTGCCAGCAGCTTCGGTGGGACCCTATCCTACGAGCAGTACTTC
CASSFGGTLSYEQYF